This T cell receptor (beta chain) was identified during a study of identical twins. A single record per CDR3 protein comes from TCRdb applying MiXCR to the 5' RACE reads. The table lists approximately 530,000 distinct CDR3 sequences, around 24% of them singletons, with around 0.5% in the top ten. V shed 4 bases and J 6 bases; nucleotides not matched to a gene: 9. Per germline, CDR1 LGHDT and CDR2 YNNKEL (reference sequence). The CDR3 is 15 residues long. This same sample was also part of a study on yellow fever vaccine responses in identical twins.

The source material was CD4+ T cells sorted from blood. The clonotype comes from a woman between 18 and 30 years old in good health. V is TRBV3-1 and J is TRBJ2-7; 10 bases are a match to TRBD1. DNA for the CDR3: TGTGCCAGCAGCCCGGACAGGGGGGTGCTCAGCGAGCAGTACTTC. This encodes CASSPDRGVLSEQYF.